The T cell receptor (beta chain) described here comes from a study of T cells in Graves' hyperthyroidism and ophthalmopathy. Overall study findings and caveats: Researchers found most expanded thyroid clonotypes above 0.001 in blood as well.

Patients with ophthalmopathy all had a Clinical Activity Score of at least 3, a NOSPECS grade of at least 4 and duration under 3 months. Fresh peripheral blood, 8 to 10 ml, was the source of the PBMCs. Trimming took off 5 bases at V and 0 bases at J, with 10 bases between the two ends. The CDR3 consists of 14 residues. Germline lookup yields CDR1 DFQATT and CDR2 SNEGSKA (reference sequence). RNA transcripts were the template for amplifying TCR beta CDR3 regions. When the TCR CDR3 underwent first-round RT-PCR, the HTBI primer set was used. Using its own MiXCR run on the multiplex PCR reads, TCRdb lists one record per CDR3 protein. The table includes around 520,000 distinct CDR3 sequences, roughly 25% detected once. This clonotype was picked up a small number of times. Its antigen is undetermined.

The TCR was taken from a woman aged 30 to 39 with Graves' ophthalmopathy. The gene calls are TRBV20-1 and TRBJ2-2, with D possibly matching TRBD1 (6 bases). Sequenced material: blood. The CDR3 DNA follows: TGCAGTGCTTCAGGGGACCCGAACACCGGGGAGCTGTTTTTT. It is translated as CSASGDPNTGELFF.